This is a list of T cell receptor beta chains from one sample in a study of T-cell memory formation after mild COVID-19. Using its own MiXCR run on the 5' RACE reads, TCRdb lists one record per CDR3 protein. The data show about 210,000 distinct CDR3 sequences, around 26% seen once. The sample taken for sequencing was PBMCs or a T cell subset sorted from them (not recorded which). Source of these receptors: an adult woman who had mild COVID-19 (a few samples of this study predate the infection). Cell type and time point are not known. CDR3s include the opening cysteine and the closing phenylalanine or tryptophan. Each record gives: J gene, clone size, V gene, D gene, CDR3 protein, CDR3 DNA. D genes are given only for firm matches. The size field is filled for only some rows; it gives once, few, many or a size class.

TRBJ2-1,few,TRBV30,TRBD1,CAWSYRQGFGDEQFF,TGTGCCTGGAGTTATCGACAGGGTTTTGGTGATGAGCAGTTCTTC
TRBJ2-1,.,TRBV27,.,CASNKGEVPVRLNEQFF,TGTGCCAGCAACAAGGGGGAAGTCCCGGTCCGCCTGAATGAGCAGTTCTTC
TRBJ1-1,.,TRBV5-4,.,CASSLFGQLEAFF,TGTGCCAGCAGCTTGTTCGGCCAGCTTGAAGCTTTCTTT
TRBJ2-2,few,TRBV6-5,.,CASRSGTTGGELFF,TGTGCCAGCAGGTCCGGGACCACAGGCGGGGAGCTGTTTTTT
TRBJ2-3,few,TRBV27,TRBD2,CAIRRLAGGITDTQYF,TGTGCCATCAGAAGACTAGCGGGGGGTATTACAGATACGCAGTATTTT
TRBJ1-1,once,TRBV4-1,.,CASSQPTGGEAEAFF,TGCGCCAGCAGCCAACCGACTGGGGGAGAGGCTGAAGCTTTCTTT
TRBJ1-2,.,TRBV14,.,CASSQWSNYGYTF,TGTGCCAGCAGCCAATGGAGTAACTATGGCTACACCTTC
TRBJ1-2,.,TRBV2,.,CASSPDQNYGYTF,TGTGCCAGCAGTCCGGACCAGAACTATGGCTACACCTTC
TRBJ1-1,few,TRBV19,.,CASSPGYTEAFF,TGTGCCAGTAGTCCAGGATACACTGAAGCTTTCTTT
TRBJ2-5,few,TRBV6-1,.,CASSEKKAVLTGETQYF,TGTGCCAGCAGTGAAAAGAAGGCGGTCCTCACGGGGGAGACCCAGTACTTC
TRBJ2-7,.,TRBV3-1,TRBD1,CASSLPSGTGHYEQYF,TGTGCCAGCAGCCTACCCTCCGGGACAGGACACTACGAGCAGTACTTC
TRBJ1-1,.,TRBV28,.,CASSSGFYMNTEAFF,TGTGCCAGCAGTTCAGGGTTTTACATGAACACTGAAGCTTTCTTT
TRBJ2-2,.,TRBV24-1,TRBD2,CATSDTAGGRTGELFF,TGTGCCACCAGTGATACAGCGGGAGGGCGAACCGGGGAGCTGTTTTTT
TRBJ2-5,.,TRBV4-1,.,CASSQLGLPGETQYF,TGCGCCAGCAGCCAACTGGGACTGCCCGGAGAGACCCAGTACTTC
TRBJ2-3,.,TRBV5-1,.,CASSPGRRITPPDTQYF,TGCGCCAGCAGCCCTGGGAGGAGGATTACCCCCCCAGATACGCAGTATTTT